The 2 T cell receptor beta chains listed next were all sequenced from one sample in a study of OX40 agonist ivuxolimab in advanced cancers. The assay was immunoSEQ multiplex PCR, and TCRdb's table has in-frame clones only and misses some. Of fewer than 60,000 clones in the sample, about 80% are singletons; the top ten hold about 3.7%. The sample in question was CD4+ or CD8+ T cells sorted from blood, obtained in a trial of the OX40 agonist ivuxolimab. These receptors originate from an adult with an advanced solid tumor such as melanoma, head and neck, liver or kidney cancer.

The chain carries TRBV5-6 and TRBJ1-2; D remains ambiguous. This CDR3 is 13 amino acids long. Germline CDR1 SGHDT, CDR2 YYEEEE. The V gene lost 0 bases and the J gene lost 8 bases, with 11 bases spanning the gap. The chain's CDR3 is CASSLGTQYGYTF. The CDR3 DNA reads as TGTGCCAGCAGCTTGGGAACCCAATACGGCTACACCTTC.

As DNA, the CDR3 is TGCAGCGTTGAAGATCGATGGGAGACCGGGGAGCTGTTTTTT. It yields the protein CSVEDRWETGELFF. This chain uses TRBV29-1 with TRBJ2-2; TRBD2 might be the D (5 bases). Per germline, CDR1 SQVTM and CDR2 ANQGSEA. This CDR3 has 14 residues. V was pared by 0 bases and J by 5 bases, with 10 bases between.